This entry concerns a single T cell receptor beta chain. Its cognate antigen has yet to be identified. Base qualities were left out, and no much larger clone turns up one base away. The sample comes from a study of blood T cell repertoires in COVID-19 (dated by TCRdb to 2018 to 2020). With regard to the full study: Collaborator samples came from the United States, Italy and Spain and covered acute and convalescent phases of COVID-19. The prospective study material was composed of cDNA or gDNA derived from T cells, B-cell-depleted T cells, or PBMCs. The dataset comprised deeply sampled blood TCRbeta repertoires from subjects exposed to, actively infected with, or recovered from COVID-19. The repertoires were released in a freely available public database intended as a resource for research on the immune response to SARS-CoV-2. The samples were drawn from two sources: the first 160 participants of the ongoing ImmuneRACE study, and fewer than 1,500 subjects contributed by 6 global collaborators. Nearly every sample came with metadata listing a de-identified subject ID, COVID-19 status, age in years and sex. Where available, HLA class I and class II types were taken from metadata supplied by the sample provider and were not determined by assay-based typing.

Collaborating institutions collected whole blood in K2EDTA tubes following their own protocols. For TCRbeta analysis, collaborator samples were shipped as frozen whole blood, as isolated PBMCs, or as DNA extracted from either sample type. The CDR3 goes from the cysteine to the phenylalanine over 15 residues. The only DNA kept is the CDR3, 45 bases in frame from the first base. The germline V gene gives CDR1 as MNHEY and CDR2 as SVGAGI. V trim: 7 bases; J trim: 5 bases; unmatched bases: 7. Overall study results and their limits: The quantity of clinical and demographic metadata differed by source and by participant and was supplied without curation.

TCRbeta CDR3 regions were amplified from genomic DNA using the immunoSEQ Assay, a bias-controlled multiplex PCR. For the original study's pipeline: The number of nucleated cells in each sample was estimated from the amplification of reference gene primers within the assay. To quantify the absolute abundance of each unique TCRbeta CDR3 rearrangement, sequence reads were collapsed and filtered. Productive Simpson clonality was computed per sample as the square root of Simpson's diversity index over productive rearrangements. The immuneACCESS repertoire file appears here via TCRdb, limited to in-frame rearrangements. These files lack a portion of the clones; in checked studies, under half of the deficit traces to unresolved V genes, and the cause of the others is not known. V, J and clone size derive from that table, while D and trimming were established from the DNA sequence. Within this sample are roughly 150,000 clones, with approximately 84% of them counted one time only. The ten top clones hold approximately 15% of the sample.

In this chain, TRBV6-5 is recombined with TRBJ2-2; TRBD1 aligns with 10 central bases. The TCR was taken from a woman older than 75 with acute or convalescent COVID-19. Sample: peripheral blood. The DNA is as follows: TGTGCCAGCAATCGACAGGGGGCGGCGACCGGGGAGCTGTTTTTT. This codes for CASNRQGAATGELFF.